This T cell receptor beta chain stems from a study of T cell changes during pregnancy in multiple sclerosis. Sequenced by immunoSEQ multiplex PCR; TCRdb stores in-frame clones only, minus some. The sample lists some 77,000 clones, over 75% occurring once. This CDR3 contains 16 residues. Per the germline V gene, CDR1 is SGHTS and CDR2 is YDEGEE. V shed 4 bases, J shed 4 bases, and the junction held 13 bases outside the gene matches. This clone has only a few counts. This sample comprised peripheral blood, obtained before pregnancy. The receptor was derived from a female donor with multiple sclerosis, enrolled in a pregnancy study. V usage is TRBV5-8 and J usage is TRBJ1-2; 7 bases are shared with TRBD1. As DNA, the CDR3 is TGTGCCAGCAGCGTATACAGGGGAATGCTGGTCTATGGCTACACCTTC. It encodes CASSVYRGMLVYGYTF. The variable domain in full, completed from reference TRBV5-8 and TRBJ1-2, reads EAGVTQSPTHLIKTRGQQATLRCSPISGHTSVYWYQQALGLGLQFLLWYDEGEERNRGNFPPRFSGRQFPNYSSELNVNALELEDSALYLCASSVYRGMLVYGYTFGSGTRLTVV.